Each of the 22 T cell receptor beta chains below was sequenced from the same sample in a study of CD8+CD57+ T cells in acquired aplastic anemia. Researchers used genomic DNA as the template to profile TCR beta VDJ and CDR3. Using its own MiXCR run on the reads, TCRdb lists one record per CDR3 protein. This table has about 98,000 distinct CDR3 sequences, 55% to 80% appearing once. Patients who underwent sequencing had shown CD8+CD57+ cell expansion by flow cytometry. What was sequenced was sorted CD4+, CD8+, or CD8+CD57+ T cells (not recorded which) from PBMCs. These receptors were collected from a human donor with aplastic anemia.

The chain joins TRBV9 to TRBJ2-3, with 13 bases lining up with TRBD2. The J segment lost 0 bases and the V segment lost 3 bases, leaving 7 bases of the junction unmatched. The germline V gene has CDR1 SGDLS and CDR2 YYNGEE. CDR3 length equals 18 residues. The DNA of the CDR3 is TGTGCCAGCAGCGAGGAGGGACTAGCGGGGCCAAGCACAGATACGCAGTATTTT. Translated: CASSEEGLAGPSTDTQYF.

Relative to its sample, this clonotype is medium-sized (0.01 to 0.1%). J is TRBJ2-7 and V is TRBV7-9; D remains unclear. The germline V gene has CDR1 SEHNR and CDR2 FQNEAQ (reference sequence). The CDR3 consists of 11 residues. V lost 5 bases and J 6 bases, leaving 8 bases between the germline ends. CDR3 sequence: CASSPRIEQYF. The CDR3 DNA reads TGTGCCAGCAGCCCGCGGATCGAGCAGTACTTC.

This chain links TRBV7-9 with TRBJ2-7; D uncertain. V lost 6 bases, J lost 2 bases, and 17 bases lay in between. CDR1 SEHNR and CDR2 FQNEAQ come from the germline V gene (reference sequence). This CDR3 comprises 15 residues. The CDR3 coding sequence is TGTGCCAGCAGTTACTCACGATATACCGCCTACGAGCAGTACTTC. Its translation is CASSYSRYTAYEQYF. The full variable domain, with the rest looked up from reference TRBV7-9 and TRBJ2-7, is DTGVSQNPRHKITKRGQNVTFRCDPISEHNRLYWYRQTLGQGPEFLTYFQNEAQLEKSRLLSDRFSAERPKGSFSTLEIQRTEQGDSAMYLCASSYSRYTAYEQYFGPGTRLTVT.

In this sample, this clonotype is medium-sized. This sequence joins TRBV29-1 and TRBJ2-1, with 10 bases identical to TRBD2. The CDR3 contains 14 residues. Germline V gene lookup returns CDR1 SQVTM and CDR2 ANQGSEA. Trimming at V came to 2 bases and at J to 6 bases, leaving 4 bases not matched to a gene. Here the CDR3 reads CSVEKASGSNEQFF. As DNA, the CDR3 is TGCAGCGTTGAAAAGGCTAGCGGGAGCAATGAGCAGTTCTTC.

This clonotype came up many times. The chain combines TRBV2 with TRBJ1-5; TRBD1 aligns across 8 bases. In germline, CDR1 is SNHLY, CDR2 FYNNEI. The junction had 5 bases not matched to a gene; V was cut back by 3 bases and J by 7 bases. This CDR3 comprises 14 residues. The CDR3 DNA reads TGTGCCAGCAGTGAGGACAGGGCGGGCCAGCCCCAGCATTTT. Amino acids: CASSEDRAGQPQHF.

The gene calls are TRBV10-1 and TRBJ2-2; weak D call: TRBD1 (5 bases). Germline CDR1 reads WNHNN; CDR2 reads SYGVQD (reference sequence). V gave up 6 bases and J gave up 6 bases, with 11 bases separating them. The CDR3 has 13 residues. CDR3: CASRETASGELFF. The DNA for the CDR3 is TGCGCCAGCAGGGAGACAGCTTCCGGGGAGCTGTTTTTT.

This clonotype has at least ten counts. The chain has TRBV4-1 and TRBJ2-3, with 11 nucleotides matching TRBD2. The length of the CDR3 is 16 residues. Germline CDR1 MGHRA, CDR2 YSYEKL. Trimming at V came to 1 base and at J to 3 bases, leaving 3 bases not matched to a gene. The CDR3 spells CASSQGASGRTDTQYF. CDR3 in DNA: TGCGCCAGCAGCCAAGGTGCTAGCGGGAGGACAGATACGCAGTATTTT.

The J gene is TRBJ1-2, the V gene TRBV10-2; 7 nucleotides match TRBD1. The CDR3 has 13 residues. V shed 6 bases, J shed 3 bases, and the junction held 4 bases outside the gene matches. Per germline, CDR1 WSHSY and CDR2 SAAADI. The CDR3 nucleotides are TGCGCCAGCAGCGACAGGGAACACTATGGCTACACCTTC. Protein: CASSDREHYGYTF.

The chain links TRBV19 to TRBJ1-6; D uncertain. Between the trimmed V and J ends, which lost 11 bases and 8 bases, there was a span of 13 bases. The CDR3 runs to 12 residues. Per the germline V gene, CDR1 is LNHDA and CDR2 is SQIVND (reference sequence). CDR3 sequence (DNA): TGTGCCCCAGAGAGCATTCATTCACCCCTCCACTTT. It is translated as CAPESIHSPLHF.

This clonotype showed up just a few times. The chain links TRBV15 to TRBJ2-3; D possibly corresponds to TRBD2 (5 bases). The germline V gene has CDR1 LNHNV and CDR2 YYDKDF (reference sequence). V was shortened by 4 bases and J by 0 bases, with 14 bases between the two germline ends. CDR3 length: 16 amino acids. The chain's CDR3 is CATSKRGTVSTDTQYF. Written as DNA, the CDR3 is TGTGCCACCAGCAAACGGGGTACTGTTAGCACAGATACGCAGTATTTT.

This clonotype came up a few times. The CDR3 DNA reads as TGCGCCAGCAGCACGGGAGGGGGCACCTACGAGCAGTACTTC. Its translation is CASSTGGGTYEQYF. The chain links TRBV5-1 to TRBJ2-7; possible D gene TRBD2, 8 bases. The length of the CDR3 is 14 residues. Trimming took 4 bases from V and 2 from J, leaving 13 bases between them. CDR1 and CDR2 (germline): SGHRS, YFSETQ.

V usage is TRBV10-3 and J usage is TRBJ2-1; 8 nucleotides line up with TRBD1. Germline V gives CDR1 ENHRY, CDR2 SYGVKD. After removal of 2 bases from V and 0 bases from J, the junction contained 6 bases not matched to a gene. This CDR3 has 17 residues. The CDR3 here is CAISEPGQASSYNEQFF. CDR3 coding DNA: TGTGCCATCAGTGAGCCGGGACAGGCGAGCTCCTACAATGAGCAGTTCTTC.

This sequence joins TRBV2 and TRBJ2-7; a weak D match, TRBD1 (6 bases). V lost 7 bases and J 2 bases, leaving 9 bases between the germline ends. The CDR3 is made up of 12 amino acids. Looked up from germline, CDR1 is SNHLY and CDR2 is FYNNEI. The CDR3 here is CASIRGTYEQYF. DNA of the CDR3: TGTGCCAGCATCAGGGGCACCTACGAGCAGTACTTC.

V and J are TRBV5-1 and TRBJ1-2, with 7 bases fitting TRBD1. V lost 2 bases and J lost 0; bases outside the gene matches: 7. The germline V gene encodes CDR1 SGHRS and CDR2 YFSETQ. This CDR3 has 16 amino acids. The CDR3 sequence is CASSLSGTEANYGYTF. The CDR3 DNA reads TGCGCCAGCAGCTTATCCGGGACAGAAGCTAACTATGGCTACACCTTC.

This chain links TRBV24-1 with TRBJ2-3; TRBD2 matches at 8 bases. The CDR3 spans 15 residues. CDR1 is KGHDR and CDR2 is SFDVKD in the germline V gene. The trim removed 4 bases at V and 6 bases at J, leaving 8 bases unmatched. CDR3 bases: TGTGCCACCAGTGACCTTAGCGGGGTAACGGATACGCAGTATTTT. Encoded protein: CATSDLSGVTDTQYF.

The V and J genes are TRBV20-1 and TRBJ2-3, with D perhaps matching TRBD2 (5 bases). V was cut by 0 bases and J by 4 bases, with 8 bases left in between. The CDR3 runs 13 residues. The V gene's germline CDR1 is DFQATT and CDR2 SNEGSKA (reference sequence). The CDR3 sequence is CSAREVSADTQYF. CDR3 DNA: TGCAGTGCTAGAGAGGTTAGCGCAGATACGCAGTATTTT.

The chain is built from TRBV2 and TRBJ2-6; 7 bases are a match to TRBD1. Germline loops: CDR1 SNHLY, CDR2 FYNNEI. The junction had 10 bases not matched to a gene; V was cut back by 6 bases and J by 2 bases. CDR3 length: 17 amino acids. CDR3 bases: TGTGCCAGCAGGCTCGGGACAGTCTTTCCTGGGGCCAACGTCCTGACTTTC. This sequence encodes CASRLGTVFPGANVLTF.

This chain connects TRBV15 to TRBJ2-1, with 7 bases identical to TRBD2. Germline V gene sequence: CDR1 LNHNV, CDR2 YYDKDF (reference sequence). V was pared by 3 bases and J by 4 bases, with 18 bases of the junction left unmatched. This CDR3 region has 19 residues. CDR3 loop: CATSSPGSGGDLHYNEQFF. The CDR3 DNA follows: TGTGCCACCAGCAGCCCTGGTTCGGGGGGTGATCTCCATTACAATGAGCAGTTCTTC.

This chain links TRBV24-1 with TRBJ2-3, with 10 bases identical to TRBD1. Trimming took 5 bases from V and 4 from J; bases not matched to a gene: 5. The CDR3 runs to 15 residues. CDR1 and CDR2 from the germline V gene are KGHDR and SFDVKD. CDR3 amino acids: CATSVRTGGPDTQYF. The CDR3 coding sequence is TGTGCCACCAGTGTGAGGACAGGGGGGCCAGATACGCAGTATTTT.

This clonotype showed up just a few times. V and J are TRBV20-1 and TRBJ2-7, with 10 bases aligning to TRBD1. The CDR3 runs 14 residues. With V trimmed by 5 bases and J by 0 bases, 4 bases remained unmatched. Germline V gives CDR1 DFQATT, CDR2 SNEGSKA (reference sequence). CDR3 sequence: CSAADRGRSYEQYF. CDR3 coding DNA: TGCAGTGCTGCCGACAGGGGGCGCTCCTACGAGCAGTACTTC.

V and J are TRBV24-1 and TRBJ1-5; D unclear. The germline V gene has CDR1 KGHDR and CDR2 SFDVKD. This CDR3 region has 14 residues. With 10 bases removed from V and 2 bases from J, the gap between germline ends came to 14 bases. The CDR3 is CATLREWGNQPQHF. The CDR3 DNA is TGTGCCACTCTCCGGGAGTGGGGCAATCAGCCCCAGCATTTT.

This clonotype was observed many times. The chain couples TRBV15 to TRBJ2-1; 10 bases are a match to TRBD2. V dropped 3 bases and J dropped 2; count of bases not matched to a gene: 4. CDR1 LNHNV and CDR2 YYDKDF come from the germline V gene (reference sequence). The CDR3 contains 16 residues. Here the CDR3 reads CATSSSGGVTYNEQFF. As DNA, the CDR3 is TGTGCCACCAGCAGCAGCGGGGGGGTCACCTACAATGAGCAGTTCTTC.